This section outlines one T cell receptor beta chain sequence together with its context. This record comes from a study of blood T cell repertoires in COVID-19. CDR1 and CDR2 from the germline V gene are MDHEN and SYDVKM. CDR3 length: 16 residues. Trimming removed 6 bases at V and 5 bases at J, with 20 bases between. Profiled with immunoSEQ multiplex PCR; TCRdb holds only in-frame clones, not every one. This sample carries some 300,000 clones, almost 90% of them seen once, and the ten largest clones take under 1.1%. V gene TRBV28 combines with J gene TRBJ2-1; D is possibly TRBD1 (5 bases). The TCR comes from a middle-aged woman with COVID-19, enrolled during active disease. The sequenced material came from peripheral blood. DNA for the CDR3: TGTGCCAGCAGGAGCGTACTCAGGGCGCCGAACAATGAGCAGTTCTTC. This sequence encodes CASRSVLRAPNNEQFF.